Described below is a single T cell receptor beta chain sequence and its context. This clonotype has a count of ten or more. Its antigen specificity is not known. No base quality information exists; no much larger clone differs at one position. This was a case-control study nested in a cohort of healthcare workers in London, UK, who had nasopharyngeal swab PCR tests and blood samples taken every week. Healthcare workers were recruited between 23 and 31 March 2020, during the week of the UK lockdown, and were followed weekly for up to roughly 15 weeks. The data derive from a study of early T cells in non-severe SARS-CoV-2 infection (dated by TCRdb to about 2021). Describing the broader study: Bulk RNA from unsorted whole blood was used for TCR sequencing, so alpha and beta chains could not be paired.

Preparation of the library involved 5' RACE. Sequencing used a NextSeq 500. The TCR library protocol attached unique molecular identifiers to individual cDNA molecules to correct for sequencing error and PCR bias. Both TCR alpha and beta chains were sequenced, and tight co-correlation was observed between alpha and beta sequence abundances in each sample. The original methods were these. Decombinator V4 was used to annotate the V gene, J gene and CDR3 of the TCR sequences. TCRs were defined as expanded if a significant change between any two time points was detected under a Poisson model with p below 0.0001. TCR abundances were normalised to the total number of TCRs sequenced per sample and expressed as counts per million. MAIT TCRs were defined by TRAV1-2 paired with TRAJ12, TRAJ20 or TRAJ33, and iNKT TCRs by TRAV10 paired with TRAJ18. VDJdb, accessed on 1 November 2021, was searched for TCRs annotated for CMV, EBV and SARS-CoV-2, and TCRs annotated for more than one antigen were excluded. Starting from the raw public reads, TCRdb applied fastp trimming at Q25, assembled clones with MiXCR and retained in-frame beta chains. Rows are unified per CDR3 protein, each entry keeping the most common DNA and genes. The V and J calls here are based on TCRdb, not the publication. The sample table shows 30,000 to 40,000 distinct CDR3 sequences, and over 8.5% are seen once. Less than 15% of the sample is held by the ten biggest clonotypes.

The CDR3 measures 15 amino acids from cysteine to phenylalanine. Only the CDR3 region is kept as DNA, spanning 45 bases read in frame from base 1. V is cut back by 7 bases and J by 4 bases, with 9 bases in the junction unmatched. The germline V gene sets CDR1 to MNHEY and CDR2 to SVGEGT. The paper as a whole reports these results and caveats: Matching against VDJdb was skewed toward anti-spike CD8 responses, likely underestimated virus-specific expansions, and missed private and CD4 specificities.

The chain is assembled from TRBV6-2 or TRBV6-3 and TRBJ1-5, with 8 bases matching TRBD1. Sample: whole blood. The origin of this receptor is an adult who was a healthcare worker with PCR-confirmed SARS-CoV-2 infection or an uninfected control (not recorded which). The CDR3 in this case is CASKRQGRANQPQHF. In nucleotides, the sequence is TGTGCCAGCAAGCGACAGGGGAGGGCGAATCAGCCCCAGCATTTT.